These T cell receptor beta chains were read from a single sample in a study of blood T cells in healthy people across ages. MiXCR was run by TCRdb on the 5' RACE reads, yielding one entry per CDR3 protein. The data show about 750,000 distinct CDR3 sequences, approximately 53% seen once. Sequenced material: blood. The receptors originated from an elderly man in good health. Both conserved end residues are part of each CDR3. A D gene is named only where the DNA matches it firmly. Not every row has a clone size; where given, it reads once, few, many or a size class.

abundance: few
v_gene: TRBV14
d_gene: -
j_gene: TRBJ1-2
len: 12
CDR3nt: TGTGCCAGCAGCCAAGATTATAGAGGCTACACCTTC
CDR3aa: CASSQDYRGYTF

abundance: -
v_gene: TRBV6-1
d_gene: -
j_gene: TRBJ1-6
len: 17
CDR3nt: TGTGCCAGTAGTGAAAGGCCCATCGGAGGGTGGAATTCACCCCTCCACTTT
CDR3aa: CASSERPIGGWNSPLHF

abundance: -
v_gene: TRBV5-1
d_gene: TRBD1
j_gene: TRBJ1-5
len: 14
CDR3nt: TGCGCCAGCAGCCCCGGGACAGTCAATCAGCCCCAGCATTTT
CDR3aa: CASSPGTVNQPQHF

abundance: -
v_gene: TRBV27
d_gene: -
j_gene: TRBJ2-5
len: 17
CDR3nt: TGTGCCAGCAGTTCCCTCTTTACCCGGACAGAGCAAGAGACCCAGTACTTC
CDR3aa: CASSSLFTRTEQETQYF

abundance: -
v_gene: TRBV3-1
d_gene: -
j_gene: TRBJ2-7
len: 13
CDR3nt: TGTGCCAGCAGCCAGCGGGGTAGCGGCGAGCAGTACTTC
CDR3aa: CASSQRGSGEQYF

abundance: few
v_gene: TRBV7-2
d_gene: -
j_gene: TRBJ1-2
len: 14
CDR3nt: TGTGCCAGCAGCTTGGGCCGGGCAAACTATGGCTACACCTTC
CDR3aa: CASSLGRANYGYTF

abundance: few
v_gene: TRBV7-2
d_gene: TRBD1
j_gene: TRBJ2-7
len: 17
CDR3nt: TGTGCCAGCAGCTTACCCGTCCGGGACAGGGGGACCTACGAGCAGTACTTC
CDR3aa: CASSLPVRDRGTYEQYF

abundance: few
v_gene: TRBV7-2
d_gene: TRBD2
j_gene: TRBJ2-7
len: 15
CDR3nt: TGTGCCAGCAGCTTTGGTAGCGGGCCCCCCTACGAGCAGTACTTC
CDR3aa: CASSFGSGPPYEQYF

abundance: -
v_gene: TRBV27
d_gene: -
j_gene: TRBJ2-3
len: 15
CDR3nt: TGTGCCAGCAGTTTAAGGACCGGGGGCACAGATACGCAGTATTTT
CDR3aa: CASSLRTGGTDTQYF

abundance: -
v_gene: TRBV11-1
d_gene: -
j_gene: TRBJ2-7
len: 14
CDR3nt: TGTGCCAGCAGCTTAGAGTCAGTTTACTATGAGCAGTACTTC
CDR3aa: CASSLESVYYEQYF

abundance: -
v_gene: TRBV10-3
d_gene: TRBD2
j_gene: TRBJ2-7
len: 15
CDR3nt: TGTGCCATCAGTGTTCTAGCGGGAGCCTCCTACGAGCAGTACTTC
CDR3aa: CAISVLAGASYEQYF

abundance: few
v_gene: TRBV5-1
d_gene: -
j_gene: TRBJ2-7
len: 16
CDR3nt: TGCGCCAGCAGCTTGGAGCCGGTTGGTATCTCCTACGAGCAGTACTTC
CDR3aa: CASSLEPVGISYEQYF

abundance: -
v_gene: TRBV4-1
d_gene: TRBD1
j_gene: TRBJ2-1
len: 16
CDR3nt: TGCGCCAGCAGCCAAGAAGGAAGGGGGCAGGGGAATGAGCAGTTCTTC
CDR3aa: CASSQEGRGQGNEQFF

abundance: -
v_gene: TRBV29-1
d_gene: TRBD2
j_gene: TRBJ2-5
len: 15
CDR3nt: TGCAGCGCCTTGGGACTAGCGGGAGTGAGCGAGACCCAGTACTTC
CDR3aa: CSALGLAGVSETQYF

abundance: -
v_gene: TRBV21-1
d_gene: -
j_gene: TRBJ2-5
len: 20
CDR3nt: TGTGCCAGCACCGCCCCCAAGGTTTTAGGAAGGGGTGAAGGCTCGGAGACCCAGTACTTC
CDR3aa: CASTAPKVLGRGEGSETQYF

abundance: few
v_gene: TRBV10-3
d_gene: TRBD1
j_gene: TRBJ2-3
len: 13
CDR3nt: TGTGCCATCAGTCGACAGGGTGTAGATACGCAGTATTTT
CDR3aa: CAISRQGVDTQYF

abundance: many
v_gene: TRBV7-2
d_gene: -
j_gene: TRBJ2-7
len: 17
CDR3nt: TGTGCCAGCAGCTTAGCGGGCCTGGGGCCGGGTCGCTCCGAGCAGTACTTC
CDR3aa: CASSLAGLGPGRSEQYF

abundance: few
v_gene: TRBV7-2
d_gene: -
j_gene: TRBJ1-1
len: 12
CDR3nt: TGTGCCAGCAGCTTAGGAGTCCGTGAAGCTTTCTTT
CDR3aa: CASSLGVREAFF

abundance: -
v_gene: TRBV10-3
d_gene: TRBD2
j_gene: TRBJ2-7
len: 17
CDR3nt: TGTGCCATCACCTCGGGACTAGCGGATGTAACCTACAATGAGCAGTACTTC
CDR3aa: CAITSGLADVTYNEQYF

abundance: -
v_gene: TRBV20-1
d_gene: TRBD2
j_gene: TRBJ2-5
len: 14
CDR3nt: TGCAGTGCTAGAGATCCACTAGCGGAAGAGACCCAGTACTTC
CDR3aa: CSARDPLAEETQYF